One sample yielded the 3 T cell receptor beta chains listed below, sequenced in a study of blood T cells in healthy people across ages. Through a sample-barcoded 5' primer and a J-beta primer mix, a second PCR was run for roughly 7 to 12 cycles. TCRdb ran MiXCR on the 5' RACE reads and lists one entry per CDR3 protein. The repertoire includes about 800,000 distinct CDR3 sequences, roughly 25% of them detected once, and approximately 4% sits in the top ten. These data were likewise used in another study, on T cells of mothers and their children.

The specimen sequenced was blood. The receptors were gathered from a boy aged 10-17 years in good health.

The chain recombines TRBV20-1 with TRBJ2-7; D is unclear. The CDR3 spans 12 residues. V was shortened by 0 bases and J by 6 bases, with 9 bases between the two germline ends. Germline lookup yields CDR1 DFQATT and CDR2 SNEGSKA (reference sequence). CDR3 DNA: TGCAGTGCTAGAGATGGAAATCCCGAGCAGTACTTC. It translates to CSARDGNPEQYF.

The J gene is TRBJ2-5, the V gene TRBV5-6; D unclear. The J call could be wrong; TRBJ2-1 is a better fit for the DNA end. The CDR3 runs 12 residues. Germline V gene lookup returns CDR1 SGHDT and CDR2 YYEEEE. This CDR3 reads CASSLVEYEQFF. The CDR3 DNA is TGTGCCAGCAGCTTGGTAGAGTATGAGCAGTTCTTC.

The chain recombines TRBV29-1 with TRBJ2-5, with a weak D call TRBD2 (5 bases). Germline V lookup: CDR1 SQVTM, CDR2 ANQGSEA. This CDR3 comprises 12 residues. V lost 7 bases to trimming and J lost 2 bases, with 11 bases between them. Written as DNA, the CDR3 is TGCAGCGGCTGCGGAGGTCAAGAGACCCAGTACTTC. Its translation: CSGCGGQETQYF.